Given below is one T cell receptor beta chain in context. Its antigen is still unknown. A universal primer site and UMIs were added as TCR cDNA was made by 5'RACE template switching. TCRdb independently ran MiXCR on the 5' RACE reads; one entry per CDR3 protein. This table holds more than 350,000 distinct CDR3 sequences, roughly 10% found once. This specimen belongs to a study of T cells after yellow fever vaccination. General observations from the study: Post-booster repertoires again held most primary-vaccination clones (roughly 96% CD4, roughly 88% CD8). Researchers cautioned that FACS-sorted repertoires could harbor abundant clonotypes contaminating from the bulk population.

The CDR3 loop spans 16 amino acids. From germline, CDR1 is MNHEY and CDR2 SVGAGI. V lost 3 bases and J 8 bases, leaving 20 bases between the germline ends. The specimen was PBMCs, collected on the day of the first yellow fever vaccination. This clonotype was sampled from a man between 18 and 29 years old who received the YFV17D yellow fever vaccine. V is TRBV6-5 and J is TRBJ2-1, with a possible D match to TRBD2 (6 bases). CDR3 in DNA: TGTGCCAGCAGTTATGCGGGATTGGGGGTTCCACATGAGCAGTTCTTC. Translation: CASSYAGLGVPHEQFF.